The 4 T cell receptor beta chains below come from one sample, sequenced in a study of blood T cell repertoires in COVID-19. Produced via immunoSEQ multiplex PCR; TCRdb's table is partial and in-frame only. Of around 120,000 clones listed, roughly 69% are singletons. The sample taken for sequencing was peripheral blood. All receptors derive from a woman in her 70s with acute or convalescent COVID-19.

This chain links TRBV6-5 with TRBJ1-2, with TRBD1 matching over 7 bases. The J segment lost 4 bases and the V segment lost 4 bases, leaving 9 bases of the junction unmatched. The germline CDR1 and CDR2 sequences are MNHEY and SVGAGI. This CDR3 spans 15 amino acids. CDR3 sequence reads: CASSSPMTGFYGYTF. The CDR3 bases are TGTGCCAGCAGTTCCCCTATGACAGGGTTCTATGGCTACACCTTC.

V gene TRBV21-1 combines with J gene TRBJ2-2; TRBD2, the D gene given by the table, was not confirmed from the DNA. TRBV21-1 represents a pseudogene. The CDR3 length is 17 residues. The CDR3 coding sequence is TGTGCCAGCAGCCAGAACGGGCAGGAGGGTTCGGCCGGGGAGCTGTTTTTT. Translation gives CASSQNGQEGSAGELFF.

This clone occurred once. The chain links TRBV5-1 to TRBJ2-1; 11 bases line up with TRBD2. The V gene's germline CDR1 is SGHRS and CDR2 YFSETQ. V shed 4 bases and J 7 bases; nucleotides not matched to a gene: 7. CDR3 size: 15 residues. CDR3 nucleotide sequence: TGCGCCAGCAGCATAACTAGCGGGAGATTGAATGAGCAGTTCTTC. Encoded protein: CASSITSGRLNEQFF.

In this sample, this clone turned up a few times. J is TRBJ1-1 and V is TRBV5-1; 7 bases align to TRBD1. V lost 0 bases and J lost 7; bases outside the gene matches: 6. This CDR3 has 14 residues. CDR1 SGHRS and CDR2 YFSETQ come from the germline V gene. CDR3 nucleotides: TGCGCCAGCAGCTTGGGACAGGGTTATGGTGAAGCTTTCTTT. The encoded protein is CASSLGQGYGEAFF.